This T cell receptor beta chain was observed in a study of T cell clonality in common variable immunodeficiency. Overall study findings and caveats: Fewer deletions and N-nucleotide insertions were reportedly seen in common variable immunodeficiency TCR beta sequences. Compared with controls, CVID subjects had fewer shared TCRbeta clones.

For at least one year, all CVID subjects received replacement immunoglobulin. CVID subjects were neither ill nor on immunomodulatory or immunosuppressive medication at sampling. Germline V gene sequence: CDR1 SGHDT, CDR2 YYEEEE. This CDR3 region has 12 residues. The J segment lost 3 bases and the V segment lost 3 bases, leaving 0 bases of the junction unmatched. Note on this clone: Antigen: not known. The CDR3 extends 3 residues past the end of the read, so its final part is completed from the germline J gene.

Equal genomic DNA amounts from CVID and control samples were sequenced. Using immunoSEQ multiplex PCR, the repertoire was profiled, and TCRdb retains in-frame clones only, with some absent. The sample holds 30,000 to 40,000 clones, and no clone turns up only once. The sample taken for sequencing was peripheral blood mononuclear cells. This receptor was obtained from a human donor with common variable immunodeficiency. The V and J genes are TRBV5-6 and TRBJ2-7, with 7 bases identical to TRBD1. This CDR3 is CASSWTGYEQYF. The CDR3 bases that were read are TGTGCCAGCAGCTGGACAGGCTACGAG.